The clone carrying this TCR beta chain was counted between two and nine times. Its target is unknown. The protocol was immunoSEQ multiplex PCR, while the TCRdb copy is restricted to in-frame clones and leaves out a portion. The profile shows hundreds of thousands of clones, roughly 90% of them singletons. This record belongs to a study of Ad26.COV2.S vaccination and SARS-CoV-2 variants. Findings of the study overall: Total T cell responses may have been underestimated by the TCR breadth and depth analyses.

Treatment described: some 20 received Ad26.COV2.S at low or high dose, single or two shots; 5 received placebo; per-sample allocation not given. Samples were taken on day 63 after the first vaccine or placebo injection. Per germline, CDR1 SEHNR and CDR2 FQNEAQ (reference sequence). The CDR3 is 13 residues long. Trimming pared 1 base from V and 8 bases from J, leaving 11 bases between. This clonotype was obtained from a person aged 18-65 years who received the Ad26.COV2.S COVID-19 vaccine or a placebo. The genes are TRBV7-9 and TRBJ1-1; D might be TRBD1 (6 bases). The material sequenced was peripheral blood, taken in a trial of Ad26.COV2.S vaccine versus placebo. CDR3 DNA: TGTGCCAGCAGCTTAGTAGCGGGGGGCGAAGCTTTCTTT. The encoded protein is CASSLVAGGEAFF.